This passage covers 20 T cell receptor beta chains from one sample sequenced in a study of early T cells in non-severe SARS-CoV-2 infection (dated by TCRdb to the early 2020s). The library was obtained by 5' RACE. The data were produced on a NextSeq 500. In-frame beta chains were kept once TCRdb had trimmed the public reads at Q25 with fastp and called clones with MiXCR. All rows with the same CDR3 protein become a single entry with the most common DNA and genes. This sample has about 68,000 distinct CDR3 sequences in its table, and 11% of those were observed once. The ten biggest clones cover around 6.6% of the sample. Sequenced input: whole blood. All receptors come from an adult who was a healthcare worker with PCR-confirmed SARS-CoV-2 infection or an uninfected control (not recorded which).

Concerning this clonotype: A much larger clone sits a single nucleotide away, making a read error possible. The chain employs TRBV7-2 and TRBJ1-1; maybe TRBD1 (5 bases). Trimming shortened V by 6 bases and J by 1 base, and 6 bases separated the two germline ends. Germline V CDR1 and CDR2: SGHTA, FQGNSA. This CDR3 is built from 12 residues. The CDR3 nucleotides read TGTGCCAGCAGTACAGGGAACACTGAAGCTTTCTTT. This sequence encodes CASSTGNTEAFF.

The V call is TRBV9, the J call TRBJ2-7, with 12 bases identical to TRBD2. Germline assignment: CDR1 SGDLS and CDR2 YYNGEE. The CDR3 has 15 amino acids. Germline trimming cut 3 bases from V and 3 bases from J; bases unmatched to any gene: 4. The CDR3 sequence: CASSEGTSGFYEQYF. In DNA, the CDR3 is TGTGCCAGCAGCGAGGGGACTAGCGGGTTCTACGAGCAGTACTTC.

This clonotype has a count of ten or more. The chain joins TRBV11-2 to TRBJ2-3; 9 bases are shared with TRBD2. CDR3 length: 15 amino acids. V shed 3 bases and J 3 bases; nucleotides not matched to a gene: 4. Germline-derived CDR1 and CDR2 are SGHAT and FQNNGV. CDR3 sequence: CASSFRLAVTDTQYF. CDR3 nucleotide sequence: TGTGCCAGCAGCTTTCGACTAGCGGTTACAGATACGCAGTATTTT.

This clonotype was recorded a few times. The rearrangement joins TRBV6-5 to TRBJ2-6, with TRBD2 as a possible D gene (7 bases). CDR1 is MNHEY and CDR2 is SVGAGI in the germline V gene. Trimming cost V 8 bases and J 1 base, with 21 bases left between them. The CDR3 contains 18 residues. CDR3: CASLVQGGPGSGANVLTF. The CDR3 DNA reads TGTGCCAGCCTGGTACAGGGAGGGCCAGGGTCTGGGGCCAACGTCCTGACTTTC.

The rearrangement links TRBV6-5 to TRBJ2-7; D may be TRBD1 (5 bases). This CDR3 comprises 15 residues. Per germline, CDR1 MNHEY and CDR2 SVGAGI. Trimming took off 2 bases at V and 2 bases at J, with 13 bases between the two ends. This chain's CDR3 is CASSYGAGGTYEQYF. The CDR3 DNA reads TGTGCCAGCAGTTACGGGGCAGGTGGGACCTACGAGCAGTACTTC.

This clonotype was counted many times. The genes are TRBV6-5 and TRBJ2-5, with D possibly being TRBD1 or TRBD2 (5 bases each). From germline, CDR1 is MNHEY and CDR2 SVGAGI. Trimming took 6 bases from V and 7 from J, leaving 18 bases between them. CDR3 length: 14 amino acids. CDR3 sequence reads: CASRFPGPAGTQYF. The CDR3 nucleotides are TGTGCCAGCAGATTTCCGGGACCCGCGGGGACCCAGTACTTC.

A few counts support this clonotype. J is TRBJ2-1 and V is TRBV5-1; TRBD2 matches at 7 bases. The length of the CDR3 is 16 residues. The V segment lost 3 bases and the J segment 0 bases; nucleotides outside the gene matches: 6. Germline lookup yields CDR1 SGHRS and CDR2 YFSETQ. In DNA form, the CDR3 reads TGCGCCAGCAGCTCCGTAGCGGGTAGCTCCTACAATGAGCAGTTCTTC. This codes for CASSSVAGSSYNEQFF.

About this clonotype: As the CDR3 is not closed by the conserved phenylalanine or tryptophan, this likely results from a read error. The DNA is omitted, as the CDR3 cannot be located on it reliably, and the CDR3 follows TCRdb's listing. The V and J genes are TRBV5-1 and TRBJ2-4. The CDR3 has 9 residues if both end residues are counted. Germline assignment: CDR1 SGHRS and CDR2 YFSETQ. CDR3 region: CASSLVANL.

The chain joins TRBV29-1 to TRBJ2-3; tentatively, D is TRBD2 (6 bases). Trimming shortened V by 7 bases and J by 5 bases, and 16 bases separated the two germline ends. This CDR3 contains 13 residues. From germline, CDR1 is SQVTM and CDR2 ANQGSEA. In DNA form, the CDR3 reads TGCAGCGCTGTAGGAGGGATACGAGATACGCAGTATTTT. It yields the protein CSAVGGIRDTQYF.

This clonotype was counted a few times. This rearrangement joins TRBV7-9 to TRBJ2-7; TRBD2 agrees at 12 bases. This CDR3 is 16 amino acids long. The V segment lost 5 bases and the J segment 6 bases; nucleotides outside the gene matches: 11. Per germline, CDR1 SEHNR and CDR2 FQNEAQ (reference sequence). This chain's CDR3 is CASSPYLTSGSGEQYF. The CDR3, as DNA: TGTGCCAGCAGCCCCTACCTGACTAGCGGGAGTGGCGAGCAGTACTTC.

This clonotype was observed a few times. The CDR3 DNA reads as TGTGCCAGCAGTCCGGACAGGGGGCAAGTGCAGTACTTC. Its protein product is CASSPDRGQVQYF. The chain combines TRBV5-4 with TRBJ2-7; 11 bases are shared with TRBD1. The CDR3 extends over 13 amino acids. Unmatched junction bases numbered 7, after V lost 5 bases and J lost 9 bases. Germline V gene data show CDR1 as SGHNT and CDR2 as YYREEE (reference sequence).

Remarks on this clonotype: Given a much more abundant clone one base away, this may be a read error. The chain has TRBV5-6 and TRBJ2-7; 7 bases match TRBD1. This CDR3 contains 15 residues. Germline assignment: CDR1 SGHDT and CDR2 YYEEEE. J gave up 3 bases and V 4 bases, and 10 bases lay outside the gene matches. The CDR3 nucleotides are TGTGCCAGCAGCGCCGGGACAGTGGTGTTCTACGAGCAGTACTTC. Translated: CASSAGTVVFYEQYF.

This clonotype was found a few times. V and J are TRBV5-1 and TRBJ2-1; the D is unclear. Trimming left V 2 bases short and J 4 bases short, with 13 bases between. The CDR3 is 15 amino acids. From germline, CDR1 is SGHRS and CDR2 YFSETQ. CDR3 bases: TGCGCCAGCAGCTTAGGGTCGGGCCTTTACAATGAGCAGTTCTTC. Amino acids: CASSLGSGLYNEQFF. Complete variable domain (other parts from reference TRBV5-1 and TRBJ2-1): KAGVTQTPRYLIKTRGQQVTLSCSPISGHRSVSWYQQTPGQGLQFLFEYFSETQRNKGNFPGRFSGRQFSNSRSEMNVSTLELGDSALYLCASSLGSGLYNEQFFGPGTRLTVL.

This clonotype appeared a few times. The chain uses TRBV28 and TRBJ2-5; 12 bases are a match to TRBD2. Germline trimming cut 6 bases from V and 5 bases from J; bases unmatched to any gene: 22. CDR1 and CDR2 from the germline V gene are MDHEN and SYDVKM. The CDR3 consists of 20 residues. CDR3 bases: TGTGCCAGCAGAAATTTTGGGGAACCTAGACTAGCGGGAGTGGAGGAGACCCAGTACTTC. Its translation: CASRNFGEPRLAGVEETQYF. Full variable domain (rest looked up from reference TRBV28 and TRBJ2-5): DVKVTQSSRYLVKRTGEKVFLECVQDMDHENMFWYRQDPGLGLRLIYFSYDVKMKEKGDIPEGYSVSREKKERFSLILESASTNQTSMYLCASRNFGEPRLAGVEETQYFGPGTRLLVL.

In this sample, this clonotype turned up many times. The rearrangement uses TRBV12-3 or TRBV12-4 and TRBJ2-5, with D possibly being TRBD2 (6 bases). V was shortened by 1 base and J by 5 bases, with 14 bases between the two germline ends. The length of the CDR3 is 15 residues. The CDR3 DNA is TGTGCCAGCAGTTTAGGCCAAACTAGCCGGGAGACCCAGTACTTC. Protein: CASSLGQTSRETQYF.

The chain links TRBV30 to TRBJ2-2, with D tentatively TRBD1 (5 bases). This CDR3 contains 13 residues. The germline CDR1 and CDR2 sequences are GTSNPN and SVGIG (reference sequence). The V and J ends lost 3 bases and 6 bases respectively, with 11 bases between them. The CDR3 DNA sequence: TGTGCCTGGAGCAGGGTACGGGCCGGGGAGCTGTTTTTT. Its translation is CAWSRVRAGELFF.

This clonotype was counted at least ten times. The chain carries TRBV2 and TRBJ2-2, with D perhaps TRBD1 or TRBD2 (5 bases each). The CDR3 runs to 15 residues. Trimming stripped 6 bases from V and 5 bases from J, with 16 bases between. Germline loops: CDR1 SNHLY, CDR2 FYNNEI. The CDR3 DNA reads as TGTGCCAGCAGGGCTACCGGGGCACATACCGGGGAGCTGTTTTTT. It yields the protein CASRATGAHTGELFF.

This clonotype was counted many times. This chain links TRBV7-9 with TRBJ2-7; no firm D call. Trimming pared 5 bases from V and 7 bases from J, leaving 3 bases between. CDR1 is SEHNR, CDR2 FQNEAQ, per germline (reference sequence). The CDR3 length is 9 residues. The CDR3 reads CASSPEQYF. The CDR3 region has the DNA TGTGCCAGCAGCCCGGAGCAGTACTTC.

The J gene is TRBJ2-7, the V gene TRBV5-5, with unresolved D. This CDR3 region has 13 residues. Germline assignment: CDR1 SGHKS and CDR2 YYEKEE (reference sequence). V lost 4 bases to trimming and J lost 1 base, with 9 bases between them. The CDR3 spells CASSRWRSYEQYF. The CDR3 nucleotides read TGTGCCAGCAGCAGGTGGCGTTCCTACGAGCAGTACTTC.

This chain's CDR3 is CASSPWGQVEGYTF. The CDR3 region has the DNA TGTGCCAGCTCACCATGGGGACAGGTAGAAGGCTACACCTTC. V and J are TRBV18 and TRBJ1-2; 8 nucleotides line up with TRBD1. From germline, CDR1 is KGHSH and CDR2 LQKENI. The J segment lost 8 bases and the V segment lost 2 bases, leaving 7 bases of the junction unmatched. The CDR3 has 14 amino acids.